Listed below are T cell receptor beta chains from one sample, sequenced in a study of shared clonotypes between healthy human individuals. Assay: immunoSEQ multiplex PCR; the TCRdb copy retains only in-frame clones and omits some. The repertoire consists of over a million clones, with 95% to 97% occurring once and the leading ten covering roughly 1.2%. Specimen: naive CD4+ T cells sorted from blood. The receptor source for this set is a man aged 30 to 45 in good health. The conserved cysteine and the conserved F or W are not part of the CDR3 here. The D gene is left open where the match is weak. Size is stated for part of the rows, as once, few or many counts, or as a class when the clone is expanded.

v_call	j_call	d_call	clone_size	cdr3_aa
TRBV10-2	TRBJ2-2	TRBD1	-	AGRTGEGVNTGELF
TRBV7-9	TRBJ1-4	TRBD1	once	ASSLVRQGTNEKLF
TRBV5-8	TRBJ1-1	TRBD1	-	ASNTQGGLSTEAF
TRBV10-1	TRBJ2-3	-	-	ASSEPDRGGTQY
TRBV28	TRBJ1-2	-	-	ASSLPLRGAQRGYT
TRBV27	TRBJ1-5	-	-	ASRLISNQPQH
TRBV7-9	TRBJ2-1	TRBD1	-	ASSARQGRKGNEQF
TRBV28	TRBJ1-4	-	-	ASNKPGLAEKLF
TRBV5-1	TRBJ2-1	TRBD2	-	ASSPRLAAGNEQF
TRBV11-2	TRBJ2-1	TRBD2	-	ASSPTAGVTEQF
TRBV11-3	TRBJ2-7	TRBD2	-	ASSQRLAGVVYEQY
TRBV10-2	TRBJ2-7	TRBD1	-	ASMTGPYEQY
TRBV29-1	TRBJ2-1	TRBD1	-	SVKKSGTGDDEQF
TRBV30	TRBJ2-6	-	-	ARDNSGANVLT
TRBV10-2	TRBJ2-3	TRBD2	-	ASSRRTSGTDTQY
TRBV7-8	TRBJ1-5	-	-	ASSLVRVGNQPQH
TRBV11-2	TRBJ2-7	TRBD2	-	ASSLGGVAGAYEQY
TRBV5-1	TRBJ1-4	-	-	ASSLGASGATNEKLF
TRBV10-3	TRBJ1-4	-	once	AISALTATNEKLF
TRBV5-6	TRBJ1-4	-	-	ASSLQVNEKLF
TRBV29-1	TRBJ2-2	TRBD1	once	SVLTGVATGELF
TRBV27	TRBJ2-7	-	-	ASSSTLSYEQY
TRBV29-1	TRBJ2-3	TRBD2	-	SVVVTSGITDTQY
TRBV5-5	TRBJ2-1	-	-	ASSLAGIGRQGGQF
TRBV18	TRBJ1-1	-	-	ASRENGGPGTEAF
TRBV5-1	TRBJ2-1	TRBD2	few	ASRLREAPYNEQF
TRBV10-3	TRBJ1-1	-	-	ATQGGTEAF
TRBV5-4	TRBJ2-1	-	-	ASSSLGGPTYNEQF
TRBV9	TRBJ2-1	-	-	ASSPQNRDHNEQF
TRBV19	TRBJ2-7	-	-	ASSRGRSSYEQY
TRBV5-4	TRBJ2-5	TRBD2	-	ASSSGGTSVQETQY
TRBV7-2	TRBJ2-5	-	-	ASSDKTGRETQY
TRBV28	TRBJ1-4	-	-	ASRLNDPEKLF
TRBV18	TRBJ2-3	-	-	ASSPLPATSTDTQY
TRBV28	TRBJ1-2	-	-	ASSSSGLSSRGYGYT
TRBV5-4	TRBJ2-7	-	-	ASSTNGATPEQY
TRBV7-2	TRBJ2-7	-	once	ASSLSVGKNYEQY
TRBV29-1	TRBJ2-5	TRBD2	-	SVKGLAGGRETQY
TRBV2	TRBJ2-3	TRBD1	-	ASSEPRLGQVDTQY